This TCR beta chain comes out of a study of immune aging and cytomegalovirus after organ transplant (dated by TCRdb to the early 2020s). Study-level background: Three-drug immunosuppression with prednisone, tacrolimus, and mycophenolate was given to all transplant recipients. The paper's findings and limits, for the study overall: Post-transplant increases in aged-phenotype cells were observed regardless of clone size, following viremia and occurring earlier in large clones (days 200-264) than in small clones. Because CD57 was not measured in the sequencing data, a conservative gene-based aging definition was used instead. Large clones contained a bigger proportion of TEMRA cells, and over time the seven largest clones (more than 1,700 cells) picked up aged and TEMRA cells and lost TCM cells.

V and J are trimmed by 4 bases and 10 bases, and the gene matches miss 10 bases of the junction. Counted from cysteine to phenylalanine, this CDR3 has 14 amino acids. Only CDR3 DNA remains: 42 bases, in frame from the first base. Per the germline V gene, SGHTA is the CDR1 and FQGNSA is the CDR2. Libraries were made using single-cell sequencing. The instrument given in TCRdb is Illumina NovaSeq 6000. The BD Rhapsody Targeted mRNA and AbSeq Reagent Kit, in a microwell format, was used for cell capture and library preparation. The libraries included TCR, sample tags, AbSeq, and targeted mRNA drawn from the Human T-Cell Expression Panel together with custom TOX and TOX2 primers. An Illumina NovaSeq was used to sequence the libraries. On the study's bioinformatics: The analysis covered fewer than 13,000 cells in total, of which 7076 were CD8 T cells and approximately 4,500 were CD8 T cells with an identifiable TCR CDR3. Raw data were processed with the BD Rhapsody Targeted Analysis Pipeline with V(D)J processing on the Seven Bridges Genomics platform. SeqGeq 1.6.0 was used for quality control, Sample Tag demultiplexing with Lex-BDSMK, clone identification with VDJ Explorer, and Seurat clustering. A clone was considered non-expanded if it made up <1% of CD8 T cells, and considered a clonal expansion if it made up >2.5% of the sample. The raw public data were reprocessed by TCRdb itself: fastp quality trimming at Q25, MiXCR clonotype calling, in-frame beta chains only. Rows merge per CDR3 protein into single entries with the most common DNA and genes. The V and J calls come from TCRdb's annotation, not from the publication. The sample table records tens of thousands of distinct CDR3 sequences; around 34% of these occur just once. The ten most abundant clones make up less than 30% of the sample.

The time point label, read with the paper, signifies: five sample-tagged time points from pre-transplant (day -1) to day 368 post-transplant, pooled. PBMC were thawed and then stimulated for around 11 hours with a CMV IE-1 overlapping peptide library, with no transport inhibitors added. Thawed cells were rested overnight and then stimulated in R10 medium with CD28/CD49d costimulation. The IE-1 peptide library was made up of 15-amino-acid peptides with 11-amino-acid overlaps. Each time point was barcoded using BD Single-Cell Multiplexing Kit Sample Tags, after which the barcoded samples were pooled and stained with oligo-conjugated anti-CD45RA plus sorting antibodies. A BD FACSAria III was used to sort CMV-responsive CD8+CD137+ and CD4+CD154+ T cells at 4-way purity. EDTA vacutainers were used to collect blood, which was then processed with a Ficoll gradient within 1-24 hours. On this clonotype itself: The antigen it binds to is not known. Since a far larger clone is one base different, this is likely a read error.

The sequence was collected from a female donor who had a heart transplant and CMV viremia. This sequence uses TRBV7-2 and TRBJ2-1, with 7 bases in between that match TRBD2. The specimen was CMV peptide-activated CD4+ and CD8+ T cells sorted from blood, collected at five time points, pooled. The label giving this sample's cell subset or site can be read as: sorted CD8+CD137+ and CD4+CD154+ T cells after 12 h CMV IE-1 peptide stimulation. DNA sequence: TGTGCCAGCAGCTCTTCTAGCGGCGGCTACGAGCAGTTCTTC. Its translation reads: CASSSSSGGYEQFF.